These 28 T cell receptor beta chains were all obtained from the same sample, sequenced in a study of T-cell reconstitution after alpha-beta-depleted transplantation in children. The TCRbeta library incorporated unique molecular identifiers. MiXCR was run by TCRdb on the PCR reads, yielding one entry per CDR3 protein. There are more than 85,000 distinct CDR3 sequences in the sample; about a tenth occur only once, and approximately 8% lies in the top ten. This sample comprised PBMCs from the stem cell graft donor, obtained from the stem cell graft. The receptors were gathered from a human donor who donated a stem cell graft to a child with acute lymphoblastic leukemia.

This clonotype was observed many times. This chain connects TRBV28 to TRBJ1-5, with D hard to call. Germline values: CDR1 MDHEN, CDR2 SYDVKM. The V and J ends lost 7 bases and 0 bases respectively, with 13 bases between them. The CDR3 contains 15 residues. CDR3 region: CASTRADTSNQPQHF. The CDR3 nucleotides read TGTGCCAGCACCCGAGCCGACACTAGCAATCAGCCCCAGCATTTT.

This clonotype was seen many times. The V gene is TRBV24-1, the J gene TRBJ2-1; a weak D match, TRBD2 (5 bases). Germline lookup yields CDR1 KGHDR and CDR2 SFDVKD. Trimming removed 7 bases at V and 6 bases at J, with 18 bases between. This CDR3 region has 15 residues. CDR3 coding DNA: TGTGCCACCAGCGATGAAACTGAGGGCGGCAATGAGCAGTTCTTC. Its translation is CATSDETEGGNEQFF.

Many counts were recorded for this clonotype. The gene calls are TRBV28 and TRBJ2-7; unclear D gene. The CDR3 consists of 13 residues. Germline V gene sequence: CDR1 MDHEN, CDR2 SYDVKM. V lost 6 bases, J lost 2 bases, and 11 bases lay in between. The CDR3 protein is CASSPHSTYEQYF. The CDR3 nucleotides are TGTGCCAGCAGCCCTCACTCAACCTACGAGCAGTACTTC.

Notes on this clonotype: A single base separates this from a much larger clone, so it may be a read error. The chain has TRBV6-2 or TRBV6-3 and TRBJ1-5, with 8 positions matching TRBD1. This CDR3 has 15 amino acids. Germline assignment: CDR1 MNHEY and CDR2 SVGEGT. After removal of 8 bases from V and 7 bases from J, the junction contained 13 bases not matched to a gene. In nucleotides, the CDR3 is TGTGCCAGCGTGTGGACAGGGTCGCTCGCCCAGCCCCAGCATTTT. Its protein is CASVWTGSLAQPQHF.

This clonotype was counted at least ten times. The chain carries TRBV4-2 and TRBJ2-7; tentatively, D is TRBD1 (5 bases). The CDR3 covers 15 residues. Germline assignment: CDR1 LGHNA and CDR2 YNFKEQ. V gave up 0 bases and J gave up 4 bases, with 13 bases separating them. The CDR3: CASSQDGQRGYEQYF. In DNA form, the CDR3 reads TGTGCCAGCAGCCAAGACGGACAAAGAGGTTACGAGCAGTACTTC.

About this clonotype itself: A single base separates this from a much larger clone, so it may be a read error. The chain employs TRBV20-1 and TRBJ2-2, with 11 positions matching TRBD2. Germline loops: CDR1 DFQATT, CDR2 SNEGSKA (reference sequence). The length of the CDR3 is 17 residues. The CDR3 coding sequence is TGCTGTGCTAGATATACCGGGACTAGCGGTAACACCGGGGAGCTGTTTTTT. It encodes CCARYTGTSGNTGELFF.

This clonotype came up many times. The chain has TRBV7-2 and TRBJ2-5, with TRBD1 matching over 7 bases. The germline V gene has CDR1 SGHTA and CDR2 FQGNSA. The CDR3 totals 17 residues. With 1 base clipped from V and 3 bases from J, the junction kept 11 bases outside the gene matches. For the CDR3, the DNA is TGTGCCAGCAGCTTAGGCTCCCTACAGGGGATAAAAGAGACCCAGTACTTC. Protein sequence: CASSLGSLQGIKETQYF.

Many counts were recorded for this clonotype. The chain couples TRBV27 to TRBJ2-2; TRBD2 matches 13 bases. The CDR3 is 14 amino acids. J was trimmed by 9 bases and V by 6 bases; bases with no gene match: 4. The germline CDR1 and CDR2 sequences are MNHEY and SMNVEV (reference sequence). In DNA, the CDR3 is TGTGCCAGCAGACTAGCGGGAGGGAGCCGGGAGCTGTTTTTT. Amino acid sequence: CASRLAGGSRELFF.

At least ten counts were recorded for this clonotype. The chain employs TRBV29-1 and TRBJ1-2; possibly TRBD1 for D (5 bases). V was clipped by 7 bases and J by 7 bases, with 16 bases between them. Germline V gene lookup returns CDR1 SQVTM and CDR2 ANQGSEA. The CDR3 contains 12 residues. For the CDR3, the DNA is TGCAGCGCGCCGGGACTCCCAAGTGGCTACACCTTC. This encodes CSAPGLPSGYTF. Supplemented by reference TRBV29-1 and TRBJ1-2, the full variable domain reads SAVISQKPSRDICQRGTSLTIQCQVDSQVTMMFWYRQQPGQSLTLIATANQGSEATYESGFVIDKFPISRPNLTFSTLTVSNMSPEDSSIYLCSAPGLPSGYTFGSGTRLTVV.

This clonotype has at least ten counts. J is TRBJ1-6 and V is TRBV18; the match to TRBD1 covers 11 bases. V lost 1 base to trimming and J lost 2 bases; unmatched junction nucleotides: 1. Germline-derived CDR1 and CDR2 are KGHSH and LQKENI. The CDR3 has 17 amino acids. The CDR3 loop reads CASSPRGQGAYNSPLHF. Here the CDR3 DNA reads TGTGCCAGCTCACCACGGGGACAGGGGGCCTATAATTCACCCCTCCACTTT.

Many counts were recorded for this clonotype. The CDR3 spells CASSARGGGDTEAFF. The DNA of the CDR3 is TGTGCCAGCAGCGCTCGGGGGGGAGGGGACACTGAAGCTTTCTTT. The rearrangement uses TRBV7-3 and TRBJ1-1; D perhaps matches TRBD1 (5 bases). Germline V lookup: CDR1 SGHTA, CDR2 FQGTGA. The V end was cut by 5 bases, the J end by 3 bases, with 16 bases between. This CDR3 is 15 amino acids long.

This clonotype was counted ten times or more. The V and J genes are TRBV30 and TRBJ2-1, with 7 bases fitting TRBD1. This CDR3 has 15 residues. CDR1 GTSNPN and CDR2 SVGIG come from the germline V gene (reference sequence). With 3 bases clipped from V and 10 bases from J, the junction kept 15 bases outside the gene matches. The CDR3 DNA reads as TGTGCCTGGAGGAAATTATGGTTAGGGGGCATGGAGCAGTTCTTC. It specifies CAWRKLWLGGMEQFF. Using reference TRBV30 and TRBJ2-1 for the parts outside the CDR3, the full variable domain is SQTIHQWPATLVQPVGSPLSLECTVEGTSNPNLYWYRQAAGRGLQLLFYSVGIGQISSEVPQNLSASRPQDRQFILSSKKLLLSDSGFYLCAWRKLWLGGMEQFFGPGTRLTVL.

This clonotype was observed at least ten times. The chain recombines TRBV5-1 with TRBJ2-5; D not certain. The CDR3 sequence is 17 residues long. The germline V and J ends were trimmed by 3 bases and 2 bases, with 20 bases remaining between them. Germline-derived CDR1 and CDR2 are SGHRS and YFSETQ. CDR3 nucleotides: TGCGCCAGCAGCTCCGGTAGGATGTGGATGAGGCAAGAGACCCAGTACTTC. Its translation is CASSSGRMWMRQETQYF. Based on the CDR3 plus reference TRBV5-1 and TRBJ2-5, the full variable domain is KAGVTQTPRYLIKTRGQQVTLSCSPISGHRSVSWYQQTPGQGLQFLFEYFSETQRNKGNFPGRFSGRQFSNSRSEMNVSTLELGDSALYLCASSSGRMWMRQETQYFGPGTRLLVL.

This clonotype was recorded many times. J is TRBJ1-6 and V is TRBV6-2 or TRBV6-3; possible D gene TRBD1, 5 bases. V lost 2 bases and J lost 5, with 25 bases in between. Germline V gene lookup returns CDR1 MNHEY and CDR2 SVGEGT. The CDR3 extends over 20 amino acids. As DNA, the CDR3 is TGTGCCAGCAGTTACAGGGGCTATAGGGCTCACGTCGGAGATAATTCACCCCTCCACTTT. It is translated as CASSYRGYRAHVGDNSPLHF.

Here the CDR3 DNA reads TGCGCCAGCAGCGCGGGTAGCACAGATACGCAGTATTTT. Protein: CASSAGSTDTQYF. The V and J genes are TRBV5-1 and TRBJ2-3; a weak D match, TRBD2 (5 bases). Germline V gene data show CDR1 as SGHRS and CDR2 as YFSETQ. Trimming cost V 4 bases and J 0 bases, with 6 bases left between them. CDR3 size: 13 residues.

This clonotype came up many times. V gene TRBV10-3 combines with J gene TRBJ1-2; D gene uncertain. CDR1 is ENHRY and CDR2 is SYGVKD in the germline V gene. Trimming pared 1 base from V and 4 bases from J, leaving 10 bases between. This CDR3 region has 14 residues. CDR3: CAISEFQVGYGYTF. The CDR3 coding sequence is TGTGCCATCAGTGAGTTCCAAGTAGGCTATGGCTACACCTTC.

The sample holds a few counts of this clonotype. The J gene is TRBJ2-5, the V gene TRBV5-5; D gene uncertain. The CDR3 length is 15 residues. The germline V gene has CDR1 SGHKS and CDR2 YYEKEE (reference sequence). The V end was cut by 0 bases, the J end by 4 bases, with 13 bases between. The CDR3 reads CASSLGLPQIETQYF. CDR3 sequence (DNA): TGTGCCAGCAGCTTGGGGTTACCACAAATAGAGACCCAGTACTTC.

This clonotype was recorded many times. This sequence joins TRBV18 and TRBJ2-1; maybe TRBD2 (6 bases). The CDR3 totals 15 residues. The germline V gene has CDR1 KGHSH and CDR2 LQKENI. Trimming pared 8 bases from V and 5 bases from J, leaving 19 bases between. Here the CDR3 reads CASARGGAENNEQFF. As DNA, the CDR3 is TGTGCCAGCGCCCGTGGCGGGGCCGAGAACAATGAGCAGTTCTTC. The full variable domain, in which reference TRBV18 and TRBJ2-1 provide the parts outside the CDR3, is NAGVMQNPRHLVRRRGQEARLRCSPMKGHSHVYWYRQLPEEGLKFMVYLQKENIIDESGMPKERFSAEFPKEGPSILRIQQVVRGDSAAYFCASARGGAENNEQFFGPGTRLTVL.

This clonotype was seen at least ten times. This chain links TRBV7-2 with TRBJ2-7; D remains ambiguous. Looked up from germline, CDR1 is SGHTA and CDR2 is FQGNSA. The CDR3 extends over 14 amino acids. Between the trimmed V and J ends, which lost 2 bases and 3 bases, there was a span of 11 bases. CDR3 residues: CASSLTDANYEQYF. DNA for the CDR3: TGTGCCAGCAGCTTAACTGACGCCAACTACGAGCAGTACTTC.

The rearrangement joins TRBV5-1 to TRBJ2-5; D perhaps matches TRBD1 (5 bases). Trimming cost V 0 bases and J 3 bases, with 12 bases left between them. CDR1 and CDR2 (germline): SGHRS, YFSETQ. The CDR3 length is 15 residues. The CDR3 DNA sequence: TGCGCCAGCAGCTTGGCCCCGACAGCGAAAGAGACCCAGTACTTC. This codes for CASSLAPTAKETQYF.

In this sample, this clonotype turned up many times. This chain uses TRBV30 with TRBJ2-3; 9 nucleotides line up with TRBD1. Trimming took 2 bases from V and 3 from J; bases not matched to a gene: 3. Germline values: CDR1 GTSNPN, CDR2 SVGIG (reference sequence). The CDR3 totals 14 residues. The CDR3 nucleotides read TGTGCCTGGAGTAGGGACAGGGCTACAGATACGCAGTATTTT. It specifies CAWSRDRATDTQYF.

In this sample, this clonotype turned up many times. A junction end diverges from the germline sequence, so it may reflect a read error. The chain recombines TRBV6-5 with TRBJ2-1, with D possibly being TRBD2 (5 bases). Germline CDR1 and CDR2: MNHEY and SVGAGI. The CDR3 is made up of 15 amino acids. The chain's CDR3 is CASSYSPGSQNEQFF. The CDR3 DNA follows: TGTGCCAGCAGCTACTCACCGGGATCACAAAATGAGCAGTTCTTC.

The table lists this clonotype with a few counts. One base away lies a much larger clone, so this may be a sequencing read error. The rearrangement joins TRBV4-3 to TRBJ2-3; D is unresolved. The length of the CDR3 is 13 residues. Germline V lookup: CDR1 LGHNA, CDR2 YSLEER. CDR3 DNA: TGCGCCGGCAGCCAAGATTTCCCAGATACGCAGTATTTT. It specifies CAGSQDFPDTQYF.

Ten or more counts support this clonotype. The chain combines TRBV7-2 with TRBJ2-1; 8 bases are a match to TRBD2. CDR1 and CDR2 from the germline V gene are SGHTA and FQGNSA. Trimming removed 5 bases from V and 5 bases from J; junction bases left unmatched: 5. The CDR3 totals 14 residues. The CDR3 sequence: CASSPGLGNNEQFF. The CDR3 DNA reads TGTGCCAGCAGCCCGGGACTAGGGAACAATGAGCAGTTCTTC.

The sample holds many counts of this clonotype. The chain couples TRBV6-5 to TRBJ2-1, with D perhaps matching TRBD1 (6 bases). CDR1 MNHEY and CDR2 SVGAGI come from the germline V gene. This CDR3 is built from 15 residues. V was clipped by 6 bases and J by 4 bases, with 16 bases between them. CDR3 sequence: CASSPGTPLYNEQFF. The DNA for the CDR3 is TGTGCCAGCAGCCCGGGGACACCACTTTACAATGAGCAGTTCTTC.

The table lists this clonotype with many counts. The rearrangement links TRBV28 to TRBJ2-5, with D possibly TRBD1 on 6 matching bases. The V end was cut by 5 bases, the J end by 1 base, with 17 bases between. Germline V gene lookup returns CDR1 MDHEN and CDR2 SYDVKM. CDR3 size: 16 residues. The CDR3: CASSIFRDTFQETQYF. CDR3 sequence (DNA): TGTGCCAGCAGTATTTTCCGGGACACCTTCCAAGAGACCCAGTACTTC.

The table lists this clonotype with many counts. The rearrangement joins TRBV11-2 to TRBJ2-2, with a tentative D call TRBD2 (6 bases). The germline CDR1 and CDR2 sequences are SGHAT and FQNNGV. The ends were cut back, 5 bases at V and 2 bases at J, with 15 bases in the middle. CDR3 length: 16 residues. The CDR3, as DNA: TGTGCCAGCAGCCCTCAACGTAGCGGAAACACCGGGGAGCTGTTTTTT. Residues: CASSPQRSGNTGELFF.

The J gene is TRBJ2-1, the V gene TRBV19; 16 bases are shared with TRBD2. The germline gives CDR1 LNHDA, CDR2 SQIVND (reference sequence). V lost 3 bases to trimming and J lost 11 bases; unmatched junction nucleotides: 7. CDR3 length equals 16 residues. CDR3 sequence (DNA): TGTGCCAGTAGTATCGGGACTAGCGGGAGGGGCTTGAAGCAGTTCTTC. This sequence encodes CASSIGTSGRGLKQFF.